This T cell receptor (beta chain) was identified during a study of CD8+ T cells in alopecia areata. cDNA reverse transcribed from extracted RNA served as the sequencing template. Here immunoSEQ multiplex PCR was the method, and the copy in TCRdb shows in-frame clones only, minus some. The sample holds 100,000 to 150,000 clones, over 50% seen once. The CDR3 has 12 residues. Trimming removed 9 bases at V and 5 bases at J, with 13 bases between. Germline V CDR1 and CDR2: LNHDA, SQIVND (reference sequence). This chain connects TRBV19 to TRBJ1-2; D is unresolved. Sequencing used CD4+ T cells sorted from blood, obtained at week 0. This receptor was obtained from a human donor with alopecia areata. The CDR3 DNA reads TGTGCCAGCACTTTCGGCGGATATGGCTACACCTTC. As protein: CASTFGGYGYTF.